One sample yielded the 29 T cell receptor beta chains listed below, sequenced in a study of identical twins. TCRdb recomputed calls from the 5' RACE reads with MiXCR, one row per CDR3 protein. This table holds 400,000 to 550,000 distinct CDR3 sequences, 20% to 25% found once. A further study also used this sample, focusing on T cells expressing NK-cell markers.

Sequenced input: CD4+ T cells sorted from blood. The source is a woman aged 18-29 years in good health.

The chain uses TRBV14 and TRBJ1-4; D may be TRBD1 (6 bases). V dropped 1 base and J dropped 7 bases, with 13 bases sitting between them. Per germline, CDR1 SGHDN and CDR2 FVKESK. There are 15 residues in the CDR3. CDR3 nucleotide sequence: TGTGCCAGCAGCCAAGTTTCCTGGGGGGCTGAAAAACTGTTTTTT. Translating it yields CASSQVSWGAEKLFF.

The CDR3 DNA is TGTGCCACCGTTAGCGGGAGAAACACCGGGGAGCTGTTTTTT. Translated: CATVSGRNTGELFF. The chain joins TRBV2 to TRBJ2-2; 9 bases line up with TRBD2. Trimming at V came to 10 bases and at J to 2 bases, leaving 5 bases not matched to a gene. This CDR3 has 14 amino acids. Per germline, CDR1 SNHLY and CDR2 FYNNEI.

This rearrangement joins TRBV5-1 to TRBJ2-2; 7 bases are shared with TRBD2. The CDR3 loop spans 15 amino acids. Germline-derived CDR1 and CDR2 are SGHRS and YFSETQ. The V gene end was trimmed by 6 bases and the J gene end by 0 bases; junction bases not matched to a gene: 5. The CDR3 DNA reads as TGCGCCAGCAATCGGGGGGTAGCGAACACCGGGGAGCTGTTTTTT. This translates into CASNRGVANTGELFF. The whole variable domain, remainder taken from reference TRBV5-1 and TRBJ2-2, is KAGVTQTPRYLIKTRGQQVTLSCSPISGHRSVSWYQQTPGQGLQFLFEYFSETQRNKGNFPGRFSGRQFSNSRSEMNVSTLELGDSALYLCASNRGVANTGELFFGEGSRLTVL.

V usage is TRBV7-9 and J usage is TRBJ2-3; D unresolved. Germline CDR1 and CDR2: SEHNR and FQNEAQ (reference sequence). The V end lost 5 bases, the J end lost 5 bases, and 8 bases lay between the germline ends. The CDR3 runs to 12 residues. CDR3: CASSANVDTQYF. In DNA, the CDR3 is TGTGCCAGCAGCGCAAACGTAGATACGCAGTATTTT. Combining the CDR3 with reference TRBV7-9 and TRBJ2-3 gives the whole variable domain DTGVSQNPRHKITKRGQNVTFRCDPISEHNRLYWYRQTLGQGPEFLTYFQNEAQLEKSRLLSDRFSAERPKGSFSTLEIQRTEQGDSAMYLCASSANVDTQYFGPGTRLTVL.

The chain has TRBV9 and TRBJ2-1; TRBD1 aligns across 8 bases. The CDR3 contains 19 residues. Trimming cost V 3 bases and J 0 bases; bases outside gene matches: 14. Germline V lookup: CDR1 SGDLS, CDR2 YYNGEE. CDR3 loop: CASSGRFRDRTSSYNEQFF. The CDR3 DNA follows: TGTGCCAGCAGCGGAAGGTTCCGGGACAGGACCAGCTCCTACAATGAGCAGTTCTTC. Drawing the rest from reference TRBV9 and TRBJ2-1, the complete variable domain is DSGVTQTPKHLITATGQRVTLRCSPRSGDLSVYWYQQSLDQGLQFLIQYYNGEERAKGNILERFSAQQFPDLHSELNLSSLELGDSALYFCASSGRFRDRTSSYNEQFFGPGTRLTVL.

This clonotype was counted many times. The V and J genes are TRBV4-2 and TRBJ1-4, with 8 bases aligning to TRBD1. The trim removed 4 bases at V and 8 bases at J, leaving 3 bases unmatched. Germline-derived CDR1 and CDR2 are LGHNA and YNFKEQ. The CDR3 extends over 13 amino acids. CDR3 bases: TGTGCCAGCAGCCGGACAGGGAAAGAAAAACTGTTTTTT. Amino acids: CASSRTGKEKLFF.

There are a few counts of this clonotype. The J gene is TRBJ1-6, the V gene TRBV10-3; 8 bases are a match to TRBD1. Unmatched junction bases numbered 5, after V lost 8 bases and J lost 8 bases. The CDR3 loop spans 13 amino acids. Looked up from germline, CDR1 is ENHRY and CDR2 is SYGVKD. CDR3 bases: TGTGCCATCCGCACAGGGGGTTATTCACCCCTCCACTTT. Translated, it gives CAIRTGGYSPLHF.

This clonotype was seen a few times. V usage is TRBV19 and J usage is TRBJ2-1; D gene uncertain. CDR1 is LNHDA, CDR2 SQIVND, per germline (reference sequence). The CDR3 is 11 amino acids. Trimming stripped 5 bases from V and 10 bases from J, with 9 bases between. This CDR3 is CASSPGSEQFF. As DNA, the CDR3 is TGTGCCAGTAGTCCGGGCAGCGAGCAGTTCTTC.

This clonotype appeared a few times. The DNA of the CDR3 is TGTGCCAGCAGCCGGACACTGAACACTGAAGCTTTCTTT. Protein product: CASSRTLNTEAFF. J is TRBJ1-1 and V is TRBV12-3 or TRBV12-4; D may be TRBD1 (5 bases). The CDR3 sequence is 13 residues long. Trimming took off 6 bases at V and 0 bases at J, with 8 bases between the two ends.

This clonotype was counted many times. This sequence joins TRBV5-1 and TRBJ2-3, with 7 bases fitting TRBD1. The CDR3 has 15 residues. The junction had 8 bases not matched to a gene; V was cut back by 1 base and J by 6 bases. Germline assignment: CDR1 SGHRS and CDR2 YFSETQ. DNA of the CDR3: TGCGCCAGCAGCTTGTACAGGGGAGATCAGGATACGCAGTATTTT. Translated, it gives CASSLYRGDQDTQYF.

The chain links TRBV2 to TRBJ2-4; D may be TRBD2 (6 bases). The V end was cut by 6 bases, the J end by 8 bases, with 14 bases between. CDR1 is SNHLY and CDR2 is FYNNEI in the germline V gene. The CDR3 is 13 residues long. CDR3 sequence (DNA): TGTGCCAGCAGGACCTCCAGGGAGGACATTCAGTACTTC. Translating gives CASRTSREDIQYF.

This chain connects TRBV9 to TRBJ2-5; the match to TRBD2 covers 9 bases. Per the germline V gene, CDR1 is SGDLS and CDR2 is YYNGEE. J gave up 4 bases and V 6 bases, and 7 bases lay outside the gene matches. The CDR3 is 14 residues long. The CDR3 DNA reads as TGTGCCAGCACCCATAGCGGGAGAGGAGAGACCCAGTACTTC. This codes for CASTHSGRGETQYF.

The V gene is TRBV5-6, the J gene TRBJ2-7, with TRBD2 matching over 13 bases. The germline V gene has CDR1 SGHDT and CDR2 YYEEEE. CDR3 size: 16 residues. With 4 bases clipped from V and 2 bases from J, the junction kept 6 bases outside the gene matches. The CDR3 DNA reads as TGTGCCAGCAGCAGAGTCGGGACTAGCGGGGCCTACGAGCAGTACTTC. It yields the protein CASSRVGTSGAYEQYF.

This clonotype was detected only a few times. J is TRBJ2-2 and V is TRBV12-3 or TRBV12-4; no firm D call. This CDR3 is 15 amino acids long. Trimming removed 2 bases from V and 1 base from J, with 8 bases in between. CDR3 residues: CASSLISGNTGELFF. The CDR3 nucleotides read TGTGCCAGCAGTTTAATTTCGGGGAACACCGGGGAGCTGTTTTTT.

This clonotype occurred a few times. This chain joins TRBV20-1 and TRBJ2-7; TRBD2 agrees at 9 bases. Germline values: CDR1 DFQATT, CDR2 SNEGSKA (reference sequence). The CDR3 has 16 amino acids. Losses at the gene ends were 5 bases for V and 1 base for J; bases not matched to a gene: 12. This CDR3 is CSAPSLAGKSSYEQYF. CDR3 DNA sequence: TGCAGTGCTCCAAGCCTAGCGGGAAAGTCGTCCTACGAGCAGTACTTC.

The chain recombines TRBV3-1 with TRBJ1-1; maybe TRBD1 (5 bases). V lost 2 bases to trimming and J lost 5 bases, with 9 bases between them. The CDR3 covers 13 residues. From germline, CDR1 is LGHDT and CDR2 YNNKEL (reference sequence). The chain's CDR3 is CASSQTRGTEAFF. The CDR3 DNA is TGTGCCAGCAGCCAAACAAGGGGAACTGAAGCTTTCTTT.

The chain joins TRBV6-1 to TRBJ2-1; 10 nucleotides align to TRBD2. The CDR3 runs 15 residues. V shed 7 bases, J shed 2 bases, and the junction held 5 bases outside the gene matches. Germline CDR1 and CDR2: MNHNS and SASEGT. As DNA, the CDR3 is TGTGCCAGCACAATAACTAGCGGGGCCTACAATGAGCAGTTCTTC. The encoded protein is CASTITSGAYNEQFF.

This chain uses TRBV2 with TRBJ2-7; possible D gene TRBD2, 6 bases. Germline V gene data show CDR1 as SNHLY and CDR2 as FYNNEI. Trimming took 6 bases from V and 0 from J, leaving 12 bases between them. CDR3 length: 14 amino acids. CDR3 bases: TGTGCCAGCAGAGGCGGGACGCACTCCTACGAGCAGTACTTC. This sequence encodes CASRGGTHSYEQYF.

The rearrangement uses TRBV5-1 and TRBJ2-5; D is perhaps TRBD1 or TRBD2 (6 bases each). Germline CDR1 is SGHRS and CDR2 is YFSETQ. V lost 7 bases, J lost 5 bases, and 9 bases lay in between. The CDR3 runs to 11 residues. In DNA, the CDR3 is TGCGCCAGCGGGGGGCTGGAGACCCAGTACTTC. Translated, it gives CASGGLETQYF. The whole variable domain, remainder taken from reference TRBV5-1 and TRBJ2-5, is KAGVTQTPRYLIKTRGQQVTLSCSPISGHRSVSWYQQTPGQGLQFLFEYFSETQRNKGNFPGRFSGRQFSNSRSEMNVSTLELGDSALYLCASGGLETQYFGPGTRLLVL.

The chain recombines TRBV7-2 with TRBJ1-1; D is unresolved. The V and J ends lost 4 bases and 1 base respectively, with 10 bases between them. The germline V gene encodes CDR1 SGHTA and CDR2 FQGNSA. The CDR3 is made up of 14 amino acids. CDR3 sequence reads: CASSSANPNTEAFF. CDR3 DNA sequence: TGTGCCAGCAGCTCCGCGAATCCGAACACTGAAGCTTTCTTT.

This clonotype was observed a handful of times. The CDR3 spells CAWDKGAEGQPQHF. CDR3 DNA sequence: TGTGCCTGGGATAAAGGGGCCGAGGGACAGCCCCAGCATTTT. This chain uses TRBV30 with TRBJ1-5, with D tentatively TRBD1 (5 bases). CDR3 length: 14 amino acids. Germline CDR1 GTSNPN, CDR2 SVGIG (reference sequence). Trimming took 5 bases from V and 7 from J, leaving 18 bases between them. The variable domain in full, completed from reference TRBV30 and TRBJ1-5, reads SQTIHQWPATLVQPVGSPLSLECTVEGTSNPNLYWYRQAAGRGLQLLFYSVGIGQISSEVPQNLSASRPQDRQFILSSKKLLLSDSGFYLCAWDKGAEGQPQHFGDGTRLSIL.

The chain links TRBV7-2 to TRBJ1-5, with 8 nucleotides matching TRBD1. After removal of 5 bases from V and 3 bases from J, the junction contained 6 bases not matched to a gene. Germline CDR1 reads SGHTA; CDR2 reads FQGNSA. This CDR3 spans 15 amino acids. The CDR3 region has the DNA TGTGCCAGCAGCGAACAGGGGGGACTCAATCAGCCCCAGCATTTT. It yields the protein CASSEQGGLNQPQHF.

The V gene is TRBV7-9, the J gene TRBJ1-1; 8 bases match TRBD1. The CDR3 spans 14 residues. Per the germline V gene, CDR1 is SEHNR and CDR2 is FQNEAQ (reference sequence). V was pared by 5 bases and J by 4 bases, with 6 bases of the junction left unmatched. The CDR3 DNA follows: TGTGCCAGCAGCAGACAGGGGTCGGTCACTGAAGCTTTCTTT. Its protein is CASSRQGSVTEAFF.

The chain carries TRBV5-1 and TRBJ1-5; TRBD1 agrees at 7 bases. Germline assignment: CDR1 SGHRS and CDR2 YFSETQ. This CDR3 has 17 residues. V lost 0 bases and J lost 5; bases outside the gene matches: 11. Here the CDR3 DNA reads TGCGCCAGCAGCTTGGCCCCGGCTACAGGGGCAGATCAGCCCCAGCATTTT. Its translation: CASSLAPATGADQPQHF.

The chain combines TRBV10-3 with TRBJ1-6; D possibly corresponds to TRBD1 (5 bases). Germline loops: CDR1 ENHRY, CDR2 SYGVKD. V shed 10 bases and J shed 10 bases, with 17 bases lying between them. The CDR3 contains 13 residues. The CDR3 DNA follows: TGTGCCACCACAGGCCGGGGGGAATCACCCCTCCACTTT. Translated, it gives CATTGRGESPLHF.

V gene TRBV2 combines with J gene TRBJ2-2; D unclear. The CDR3 runs 16 residues. Germline V gene data show CDR1 as SNHLY and CDR2 as FYNNEI. V lost 4 bases and J lost 1, with 13 bases in between. The CDR3 DNA sequence: TGTGCCAGCAGTGGAAGTTTGGCCCAGAACACCGGGGAGCTGTTTTTT. This gives the protein CASSGSLAQNTGELFF. Variable domain in full (rest from reference TRBV2 and TRBJ2-2): EPEVTQTPSHQVTQMGQEVILRCVPISNHLYFYWYRQILGQKVEFLVSFYNNEISEKSEIFDDQFSVERPDGSNFTLKIRSTKLEDSAMYFCASSGSLAQNTGELFFGEGSRLTVL.

The chain is built from TRBV3-1 and TRBJ2-2; D is perhaps TRBD2 (6 bases). Trimming removed 0 bases at V and 4 bases at J, with 9 bases between. The CDR3 is 15 residues long. The germline CDR1 and CDR2 sequences are LGHDT and YNNKEL (reference sequence). CDR3 nucleotide sequence: TGTGCCAGCAGCCAAGATCTAGCGACCACCGGGGAGCTGTTTTTT. Translation: CASSQDLATTGELFF.

The chain employs TRBV5-1 and TRBJ2-5; a weak D match, TRBD2 (6 bases). Trimming shortened V by 6 bases and J by 5 bases, and 17 bases separated the two germline ends. Germline assignment: CDR1 SGHRS and CDR2 YFSETQ. There are 14 residues in the CDR3. CDR3 in amino acids: CASTDVSAGETQYF. The CDR3 coding sequence is TGCGCCAGCACCGACGTCTCTGCGGGGGAGACCCAGTACTTC.

A few counts support this clonotype. The V gene is TRBV9, the J gene TRBJ1-5; D unclear. Germline V gene lookup returns CDR1 SGDLS and CDR2 YYNGEE. The CDR3 extends over 16 amino acids. Trimming shortened V by 0 bases and J by 0 bases, and 10 bases separated the two germline ends. CDR3 bases: TGTGCCAGCAGCGTAGACCCAGTGAATAGCAATCAGCCCCAGCATTTT. Protein: CASSVDPVNSNQPQHF.